Following are 31 T cell receptor beta chains from one sample sequenced in a study of T-cell reconstitution after alpha-beta-depleted transplantation in children. A library of TCRbeta sequences, prepared with unique molecular identifiers, was generated. TCRdb re-called the PCR reads through MiXCR, storing one row per CDR3 protein. The table has 250,000 to 350,000 distinct CDR3 sequences, 23% seen once. The sequencing here drew on PBMCs, mostly from graft donor cells, taken 180 days after TCRalphabeta/CD19-depleted stem cell transplant. The receptors come from a male patient younger than 18 who had a stem cell transplant for acute lymphoblastic leukemia, so the T cells may come from the graft donor.

The chain has TRBV7-9 and TRBJ2-4; D not certain. CDR3 size: 13 residues. In germline, CDR1 is SEHNR, CDR2 FQNEAQ (reference sequence). V lost 1 base to trimming and J lost 9 bases, with 10 bases between them. DNA of the CDR3: TGTGCCAGCAGCTTAGAAGTCGGTCGCATTCAGTACTTC. Its translation: CASSLEVGRIQYF. Complete variable domain (other parts from reference TRBV7-9 and TRBJ2-4): DTGVSQNPRHKITKRGQNVTFRCDPISEHNRLYWYRQTLGQGPEFLTYFQNEAQLEKSRLLSDRFSAERPKGSFSTLEIQRTEQGDSAMYLCASSLEVGRIQYFGAGTRLSVL.

The sample holds a few counts of this clonotype. The chain is built from TRBV7-9 and TRBJ2-3, with D perhaps matching TRBD2 (6 bases). The ends were cut back, 2 bases at V and 2 bases at J, with 11 bases in the middle. CDR1 and CDR2 (germline): SEHNR, FQNEAQ (reference sequence). The CDR3 has 15 amino acids. The CDR3 is CASSLRRGPTDTQYF. The CDR3 nucleotides are TGTGCCAGCAGCTTACGGAGGGGCCCCACAGATACGCAGTATTTT. Full variable domain (outside the CDR3, taken from reference TRBV7-9 and TRBJ2-3): DTGVSQNPRHKITKRGQNVTFRCDPISEHNRLYWYRQTLGQGPEFLTYFQNEAQLEKSRLLSDRFSAERPKGSFSTLEIQRTEQGDSAMYLCASSLRRGPTDTQYFGPGTRLTVL.

This clonotype appeared a single time. The chain is built from TRBV18 and TRBJ2-1; D is possibly TRBD1 (6 bases). The CDR3 has 15 amino acids. The V end lost 4 bases, the J end lost 9 bases, and 19 bases lay between the germline ends. Germline V gene lookup returns CDR1 KGHSH and CDR2 LQKENI. DNA for the CDR3: TGTGCCAGCTCACAAAACCACGACAGGCCTATTGAGCAGTTCTTC. It yields the protein CASSQNHDRPIEQFF.

This clonotype was observed a handful of times. This sequence joins TRBV10-3 and TRBJ1-5; D ambiguous. The germline CDR1 and CDR2 sequences are ENHRY and SYGVKD. There are 15 residues in the CDR3. V was clipped by 0 bases and J by 11 bases, with 17 bases between them. DNA of the CDR3: TGTGCCATCAGTGAGTCGGAGAGGCGCCCCTCGGCCCAGCATTTT. This encodes CAISESERRPSAQHF.

This clonotype has more than one count but fewer than ten. This chain connects TRBV5-1 to TRBJ2-7; 9 bases line up with TRBD2. J lost 5 bases, V lost 0 bases, and 6 bases had no gene match. In germline, CDR1 is SGHRS, CDR2 YFSETQ. CDR3 length: 15 residues. The CDR3 reads CASSLGVSGSHEQYF. CDR3 DNA: TGCGCCAGCAGCTTGGGGGTTAGCGGGAGCCACGAGCAGTACTTC.

The rearrangement links TRBV4-1 to TRBJ1-2, with D possibly being TRBD1 (5 bases). The length of the CDR3 is 16 residues. Germline-derived CDR1 and CDR2 are MGHRA and YSYEKL. V was clipped by 4 bases and J by 6 bases, with 21 bases between them. The CDR3 loop reads CASSPHPRAGTHGYTF. The CDR3 DNA follows: TGCGCCAGCAGCCCCCACCCCAGGGCGGGCACCCATGGCTACACCTTC.

This rearrangement joins TRBV5-1 to TRBJ2-1; D not certain. Germline V gene sequence: CDR1 SGHRS, CDR2 YFSETQ. The CDR3 has 18 amino acids. Trimming removed 0 bases from V and 4 bases from J, with 20 bases in between. CDR3 residues: CASSLGAGLGPRYNEQFF. The CDR3, as DNA: TGCGCCAGCAGCTTGGGTGCCGGGTTGGGCCCCAGATACAATGAGCAGTTCTTC.

There are a few counts of this clonotype. CDR3 DNA: TGTGCCAGCAGTTACTCTACAGGGGGGACTGAAGCTTTCTTT. It translates to CASSYSTGGTEAFF. This sequence joins TRBV6-5 and TRBJ1-1; the match to TRBD1 covers 8 bases. Germline loops: CDR1 MNHEY, CDR2 SVGAGI. The trim removed 0 bases at V and 5 bases at J, leaving 2 bases unmatched. The CDR3 is 14 residues long.

This clonotype appeared a few times. J is TRBJ2-2 and V is TRBV5-1, with no clear D. V lost 1 base and J lost 2, with 9 bases in between. Germline CDR1 is SGHRS and CDR2 is YFSETQ. There are 15 residues in the CDR3. The DNA of the CDR3 is TGCGCCAGCAGCTTGCGGGCAGGCAACACCGGGGAGCTGTTTTTT. Translating gives CASSLRAGNTGELFF.

In its sample, this clonotype was seen many times. The J gene is TRBJ2-6, the V gene TRBV7-3, with D uncertain. The V end lost 5 bases, the J end lost 4 bases, and 3 bases lay between the germline ends. This CDR3 region has 12 residues. Per the germline V gene, CDR1 is SGHTA and CDR2 is FQGTGA. CDR3 residues: CASSTGANVLTF. The CDR3 nucleotides are TGTGCCAGCAGCACCGGGGCCAACGTCCTGACTTTC.

The chain couples TRBV5-1 to TRBJ2-7; possibly TRBD1 for D (5 bases). Trimming cost V 1 base and J 0 bases, with 11 bases left between them. The CDR3 consists of 15 residues. Germline CDR1 is SGHRS and CDR2 is YFSETQ. The CDR3 is CASSLWAGPSYEQYF. DNA for the CDR3: TGCGCCAGCAGCTTGTGGGCAGGGCCCTCCTACGAGCAGTACTTC. The whole variable domain, remainder taken from reference TRBV5-1 and TRBJ2-7, is KAGVTQTPRYLIKTRGQQVTLSCSPISGHRSVSWYQQTPGQGLQFLFEYFSETQRNKGNFPGRFSGRQFSNSRSEMNVSTLELGDSALYLCASSLWAGPSYEQYFGPGTRLTVT.

The chain combines TRBV12-3 or TRBV12-4 with TRBJ2-3; TRBD2 matches at 8 bases. With V trimmed by 5 bases and J by 0 bases, 7 bases remained unmatched. The CDR3 is 16 amino acids. The CDR3 region is CASSGGPSGSTDTQYF. DNA of the CDR3: TGTGCCAGCAGTGGAGGCCCTAGCGGGAGCACAGATACGCAGTATTTT.

This clonotype has more than one count but fewer than ten. CDR3 in amino acids: CASSLDGREDTQYF. CDR3 bases: TGCGCCAGCAGCTTGGACGGGAGGGAAGATACGCAGTATTTT. The chain links TRBV5-1 to TRBJ2-3; 8 bases are shared with TRBD2. Germline-derived CDR1 and CDR2 are SGHRS and YFSETQ. Germline trimming cut 0 bases from V and 5 bases from J; bases unmatched to any gene: 2. The CDR3 totals 14 residues.

The chain links TRBV7-3 to TRBJ2-2, with TRBD2 identical over 12 bases. This CDR3 region has 16 residues. V lost 5 bases and J lost 5; bases outside the gene matches: 6. CDR1 is SGHTA and CDR2 is FQGTGA in the germline V gene. CDR3 sequence (DNA): TGTGCCAGCAGCACTCTAGCGGGAGGGCCGACCGGGGAGCTGTTTTTT. As protein: CASSTLAGGPTGELFF.

The V gene is TRBV27, the J gene TRBJ1-5; D remains ambiguous. The CDR3 loop spans 19 amino acids. The V gene's germline CDR1 is MNHEY and CDR2 SMNVEV (reference sequence). V lost 2 bases and J lost 0, with 20 bases in between. As DNA, the CDR3 is TGTGCCAGCAGTTTACGAAGCCCCCAGACAACAATTAGCAATCAGCCCCAGCATTTT. Residues: CASSLRSPQTTISNQPQHF.

The rearrangement links TRBV15 to TRBJ2-5; D may be TRBD1 (6 bases). This CDR3 comprises 15 residues. Looked up from germline, CDR1 is LNHNV and CDR2 is YYDKDF (reference sequence). V was cut by 1 base and J by 1 base, with 10 bases left in between. The DNA of the CDR3 is TGTGCCACCAGCAGAGTGACAGGAGGCCAAGAGACCCAGTACTTC. This encodes CATSRVTGGQETQYF.

The chain combines TRBV12-3 or TRBV12-4 with TRBJ2-5; D gene unclear. V was clipped by 3 bases and J by 4 bases, with 6 bases between them. The CDR3 is 12 amino acids. In DNA, the CDR3 is TGTGCCAGCAGTTTTGGCCTAGAGACCCAGTACTTC. Its translation: CASSFGLETQYF.

The gene calls are TRBV29-1 and TRBJ1-1, with 7 bases matching TRBD1. V was pared by 0 bases and J by 2 bases, with 9 bases of the junction left unmatched. The germline V gene encodes CDR1 SQVTM and CDR2 ANQGSEA. There are 16 residues in the CDR3. The CDR3 loop reads CSVEDHPQGINTEAFF. The DNA for the CDR3 is TGCAGCGTTGAAGATCACCCACAGGGGATCAACACTGAAGCTTTCTTT.

This clonotype was counted between two and nine times. The chain combines TRBV12-3 or TRBV12-4 with TRBJ1-2; the D is unclear. The V end was cut by 2 bases, the J end by 1 base, with 8 bases between. CDR3 length: 14 residues. Here the CDR3 reads CASSLSHYNYGYTF. In nucleotides, the CDR3 is TGTGCCAGCAGTTTAAGTCATTATAACTATGGCTACACCTTC.

In this sample, this clonotype turned up a few times. CDR3 protein: CSARDWGASNSPLHF. The CDR3 region has the DNA TGCAGTGCTAGAGATTGGGGGGCAAGTAATTCACCCCTCCACTTT. This chain uses TRBV20-1 with TRBJ1-6; a possible D gene is TRBD1 (6 bases). The germline V gene encodes CDR1 DFQATT and CDR2 SNEGSKA (reference sequence). Trimming took 0 bases from V and 6 from J, leaving 12 bases between them. The CDR3 has 15 amino acids.

This clonotype was counted a few times. This rearrangement joins TRBV12-3 or TRBV12-4 to TRBJ2-3, with 10 bases fitting TRBD2. This CDR3 is 15 amino acids long. Losses at the gene ends were 6 bases for V and 3 bases for J; bases not matched to a gene: 6. CDR3 amino acids: CASSPTSGETDTQYF. The CDR3 DNA sequence: TGTGCCAGCAGCCCTACTAGCGGGGAGACAGATACGCAGTATTTT.

The V and J genes are TRBV20-1 and TRBJ1-5; TRBD1 aligns across 10 bases. J gave up 7 bases and V 2 bases, and 5 bases lay outside the gene matches. This CDR3 is 14 amino acids long. Germline CDR1 reads DFQATT; CDR2 reads SNEGSKA (reference sequence). CDR3 nucleotides: TGCAGTGCTAGACGTAGGACAGGGGGGCAGCCCCAGCATTTT. This encodes CSARRRTGGQPQHF.

In this sample, this clonotype turned up a few times. The chain couples TRBV5-1 to TRBJ2-1, with a possible D match to TRBD1 (5 bases). Trimming cost V 0 bases and J 5 bases, with 18 bases left between them. Germline CDR1 reads SGHRS; CDR2 reads YFSETQ. This CDR3 has 17 residues. DNA for the CDR3: TGCGCCAGCAGCTTGGCCTACAAGACAGAGGCAGACAATGAGCAGTTCTTC. Its protein is CASSLAYKTEADNEQFF.

This clonotype came up a few times. The genes are TRBV7-6 and TRBJ2-1; the match to TRBD1 covers 9 bases. From germline, CDR1 is SGHVS and CDR2 FNYEAQ. The V segment lost 0 bases and the J segment 7 bases; nucleotides outside the gene matches: 7. The CDR3 has 16 residues. Here the CDR3 reads CASSLALGQGLNEQFF. The CDR3 DNA sequence: TGTGCCAGCAGCTTAGCGCTGGGACAGGGTCTTAATGAGCAGTTCTTC.

The chain uses TRBV4-1 and TRBJ1-1, with 7 bases matching TRBD1. J was trimmed by 6 bases and V by 4 bases; bases with no gene match: 5. CDR1 is MGHRA, CDR2 YSYEKL, per germline. CDR3 length equals 13 residues. The CDR3 sequence is CASSLTGAAEAFF. CDR3 in DNA: TGCGCCAGCAGCCTTACAGGGGCCGCTGAAGCTTTCTTT.

This clonotype turned up a few times. The J gene is TRBJ2-3, the V gene TRBV10-1, with a weak D call TRBD2 (5 bases). The CDR3 is 13 amino acids. Germline V CDR1 and CDR2: WNHNN, SYGVQD (reference sequence). V lost 9 bases and J 0 bases, leaving 10 bases between the germline ends. The CDR3 bases are TGCGCCAGTCAACGGGGTAGCACAGATACGCAGTATTTT. Protein sequence: CASQRGSTDTQYF.

A few counts support this clonotype. It may be a read error: a sequence one base away is much more abundant. The CDR3 region is CASSFNTEAFF. CDR3 nucleotides: TGTGCCAGCAGCTTTAACACTGAAGCTTTCTTT. The chain couples TRBV5-6 to TRBJ1-1; no definite D call. CDR1 is SGHDT and CDR2 is YYEEEE in the germline V gene. V gave up 2 bases and J gave up 2 bases, with 1 base separating them. The CDR3 spans 11 residues.

This rearrangement joins TRBV13 to TRBJ2-1, with D perhaps given as TRBD1 or TRBD2 (6 bases each). Per the germline V gene, CDR1 is PRHDT and CDR2 is FYEKMQ (reference sequence). V was trimmed by 1 base and J by 2 bases, leaving 12 bases between them. This CDR3 is built from 16 residues. The CDR3 loop reads CASSLEGGLAYNEQFF. The DNA for the CDR3 is TGTGCCAGCAGCTTAGAAGGGGGACTCGCCTACAATGAGCAGTTCTTC. The whole variable domain, remainder taken from reference TRBV13 and TRBJ2-1, is AAGVIQSPRHLIKEKRETATLKCYPIPRHDTVYWYQQGPGQDPQFLISFYEKMQSDKGSIPDRFSAQQFSDYHSELNMSSLELGDSALYFCASSLEGGLAYNEQFFGPGTRLTVL.

At least ten counts were recorded for this clonotype. This chain uses TRBV4-1 with TRBJ2-1; possibly TRBD2 for D (6 bases). Germline V gives CDR1 MGHRA, CDR2 YSYEKL. The CDR3 runs to 17 residues. Deletions cut 1 base from V and 3 bases from J, with 16 bases between. The CDR3 spells CASSQGLRDWSYNEQFF. CDR3 nucleotide sequence: TGCGCCAGCAGCCAAGGTCTTCGGGACTGGAGCTACAATGAGCAGTTCTTC.

J is TRBJ1-5 and V is TRBV5-5; 7 bases line up with TRBD1. V dropped 4 bases and J dropped 3; count of bases not matched to a gene: 7. Germline V gene lookup returns CDR1 SGHKS and CDR2 YYEKEE (reference sequence). CDR3 length: 15 residues. The CDR3 is CASSAGTVLNQPQHF. The CDR3 nucleotides are TGTGCCAGCAGCGCCGGGACAGTCCTCAATCAGCCCCAGCATTTT.

CDR3 in amino acids: CASRRLGAADHYEQYF. DNA of the CDR3: TGTGCCAGCAGGCGGCTAGGGGCGGCGGACCACTACGAGCAGTACTTC. The chain has TRBV6-1 and TRBJ2-7; D may be TRBD1 (5 bases). V dropped 6 bases and J dropped 3 bases, with 21 bases sitting between them. The V gene's germline CDR1 is MNHNS and CDR2 SASEGT. There are 16 residues in the CDR3.